This TCR beta chain was captured by sequencing in a study of cytotoxic CD8 clonotypes in ibrutinib-treated CLL. Some clones are missing from TCRdb's copy, which holds only in-frame ones; the method was immunoSEQ multiplex PCR. The sample holds approximately 190,000 clones, about four fifths seen once. V lost 4 bases and J 5 bases, leaving 9 bases between the germline ends. Germline CDR1 and CDR2: LNHDA and SQIVND (reference sequence). There are 12 residues in the CDR3. On this clone itself: Its matching antigen is unknown.

General study points: In sustained-remission versus progressing patients, sampling times differed.

The source material was PBMCs, sampled after 12 months of ibrutinib treatment. J is TRBJ2-7 and V is TRBV19; D is undetermined. This receptor was identified in a human donor with chronic lymphocytic leukemia. CDR3 residues: CASSTGSHEQYF. CDR3 in DNA: TGTGCCAGTAGTACCGGGTCCCACGAGCAGTACTTC.